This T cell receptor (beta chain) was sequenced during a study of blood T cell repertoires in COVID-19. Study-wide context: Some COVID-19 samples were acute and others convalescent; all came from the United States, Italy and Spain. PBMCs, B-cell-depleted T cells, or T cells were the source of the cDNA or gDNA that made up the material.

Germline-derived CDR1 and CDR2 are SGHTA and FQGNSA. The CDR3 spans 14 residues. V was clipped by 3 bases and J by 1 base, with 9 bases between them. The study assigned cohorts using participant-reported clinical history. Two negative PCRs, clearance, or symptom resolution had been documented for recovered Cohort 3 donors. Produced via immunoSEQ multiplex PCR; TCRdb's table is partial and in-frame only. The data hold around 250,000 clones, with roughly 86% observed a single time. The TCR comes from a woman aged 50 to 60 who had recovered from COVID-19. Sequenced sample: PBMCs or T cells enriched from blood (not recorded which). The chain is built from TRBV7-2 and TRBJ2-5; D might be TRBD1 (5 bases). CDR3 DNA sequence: TGTGCCAGCAGCTTCCAAAGGGGCCAAGAGACCCAGTACTTC. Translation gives CASSFQRGQETQYF.